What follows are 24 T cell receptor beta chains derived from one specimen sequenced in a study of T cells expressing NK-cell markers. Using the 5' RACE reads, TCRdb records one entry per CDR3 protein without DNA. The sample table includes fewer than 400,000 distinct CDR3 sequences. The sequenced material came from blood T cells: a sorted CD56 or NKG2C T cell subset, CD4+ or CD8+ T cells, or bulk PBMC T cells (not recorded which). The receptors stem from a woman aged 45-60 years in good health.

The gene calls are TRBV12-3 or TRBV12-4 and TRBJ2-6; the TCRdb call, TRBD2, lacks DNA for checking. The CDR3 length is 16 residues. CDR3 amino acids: CASWGEGRTGANVLTF.

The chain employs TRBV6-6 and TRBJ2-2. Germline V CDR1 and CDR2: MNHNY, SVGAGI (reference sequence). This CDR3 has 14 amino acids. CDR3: CASSRGLGTGELFF.

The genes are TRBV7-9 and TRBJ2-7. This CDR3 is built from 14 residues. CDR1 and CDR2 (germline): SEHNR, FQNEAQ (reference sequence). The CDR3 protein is CASSFYPEVYEQYF.

CDR3 amino acids: CASETLQETQYF. V gene TRBV5-6 combines with J gene TRBJ2-5. Germline V lookup: CDR1 SGHDT, CDR2 YYEEEE. The CDR3 consists of 12 residues.

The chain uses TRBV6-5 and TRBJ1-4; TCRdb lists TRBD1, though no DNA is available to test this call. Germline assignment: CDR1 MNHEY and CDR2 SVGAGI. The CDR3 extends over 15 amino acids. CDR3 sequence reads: CASRPQGSASEKLFF.

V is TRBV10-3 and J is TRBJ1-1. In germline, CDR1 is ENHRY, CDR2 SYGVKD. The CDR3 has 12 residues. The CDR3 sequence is CAISRTDTEAFF.

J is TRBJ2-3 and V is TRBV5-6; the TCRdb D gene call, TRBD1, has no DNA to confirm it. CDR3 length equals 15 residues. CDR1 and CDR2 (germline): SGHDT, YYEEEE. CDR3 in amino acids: CASSAPRLGTDTQYF.

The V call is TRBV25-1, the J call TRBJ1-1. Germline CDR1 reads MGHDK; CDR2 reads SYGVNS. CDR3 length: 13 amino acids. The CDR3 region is CASNRAQNTEAFF.

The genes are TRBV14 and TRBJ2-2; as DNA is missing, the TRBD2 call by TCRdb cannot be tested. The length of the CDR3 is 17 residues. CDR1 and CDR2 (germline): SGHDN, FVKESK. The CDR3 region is CASSQKRGPMNTGELFF.

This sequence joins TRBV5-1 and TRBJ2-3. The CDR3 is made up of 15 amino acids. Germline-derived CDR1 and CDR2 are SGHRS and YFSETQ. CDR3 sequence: CASSSDRRSVDTQYF.

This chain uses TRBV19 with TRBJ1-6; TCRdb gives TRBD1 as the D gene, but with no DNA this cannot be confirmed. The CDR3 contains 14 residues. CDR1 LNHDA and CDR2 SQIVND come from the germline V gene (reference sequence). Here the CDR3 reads CASSTTAYNSPLHF.

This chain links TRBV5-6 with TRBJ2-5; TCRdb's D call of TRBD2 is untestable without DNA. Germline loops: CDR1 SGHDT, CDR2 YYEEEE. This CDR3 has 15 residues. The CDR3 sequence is CASGNLAGGQETQYF. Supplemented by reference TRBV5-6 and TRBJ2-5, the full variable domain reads DAGVTQSPTHLIKTRGQQVTLRCSPKSGHDTVSWYQQALGQGPQFIFQYYEEEERQRGNFPDRFSGHQFPNYSSELNVNALLLGDSALYLCASGNLAGGQETQYFGPGTRLLVL.

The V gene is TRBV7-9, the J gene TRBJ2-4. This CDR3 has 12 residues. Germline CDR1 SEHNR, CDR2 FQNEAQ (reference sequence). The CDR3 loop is CASSLGGDIQYF.

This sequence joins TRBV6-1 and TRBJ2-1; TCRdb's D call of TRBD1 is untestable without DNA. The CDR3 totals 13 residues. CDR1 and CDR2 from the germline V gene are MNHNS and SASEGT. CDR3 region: CARGGVVSGEQFF.

CDR3 amino acids: CSVFGGNEQFF. V gene TRBV20-1 combines with J gene TRBJ2-1. Germline V gene lookup returns CDR1 DFQATT and CDR2 SNEGSKA (reference sequence). CDR3 size: 11 residues.

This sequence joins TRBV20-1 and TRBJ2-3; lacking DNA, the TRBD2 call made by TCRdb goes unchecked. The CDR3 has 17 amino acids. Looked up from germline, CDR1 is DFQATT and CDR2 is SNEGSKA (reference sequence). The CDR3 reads CSARTSGRELFTDTQYF.

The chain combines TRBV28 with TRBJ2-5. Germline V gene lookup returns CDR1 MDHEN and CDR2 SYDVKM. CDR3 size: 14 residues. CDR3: CASSLFNSQETQYF.

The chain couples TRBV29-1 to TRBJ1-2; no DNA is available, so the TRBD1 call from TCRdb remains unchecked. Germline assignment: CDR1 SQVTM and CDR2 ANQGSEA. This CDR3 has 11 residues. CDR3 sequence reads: CSAAWTGGYTF.

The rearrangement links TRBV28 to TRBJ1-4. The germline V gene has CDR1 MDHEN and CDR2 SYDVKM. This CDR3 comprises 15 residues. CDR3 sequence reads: CASSPSRLVNEKLFF. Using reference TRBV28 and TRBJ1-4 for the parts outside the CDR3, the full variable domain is DVKVTQSSRYLVKRTGEKVFLECVQDMDHENMFWYRQDPGLGLRLIYFSYDVKMKEKGDIPEGYSVSREKKERFSLILESASTNQTSMYLCASSPSRLVNEKLFFGSGTQLSVL.

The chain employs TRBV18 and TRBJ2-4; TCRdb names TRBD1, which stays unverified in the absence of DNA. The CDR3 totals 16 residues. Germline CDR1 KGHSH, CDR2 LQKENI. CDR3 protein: CASSPQSVGVKNIQYF.

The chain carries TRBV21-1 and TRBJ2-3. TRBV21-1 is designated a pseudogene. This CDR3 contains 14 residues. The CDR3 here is CASSKREHSPTQYF.

The CDR3 spells CASSLPGQGTGQPQHF. The chain carries TRBV4-1 and TRBJ1-5; lacking DNA, the TRBD1 call made by TCRdb goes unchecked. CDR3 length: 16 residues. Germline CDR1 and CDR2: MGHRA and YSYEKL.

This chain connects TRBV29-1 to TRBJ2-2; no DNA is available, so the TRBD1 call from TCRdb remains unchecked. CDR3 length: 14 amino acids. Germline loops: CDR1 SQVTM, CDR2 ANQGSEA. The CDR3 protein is CSVLLPTGHGELFF.

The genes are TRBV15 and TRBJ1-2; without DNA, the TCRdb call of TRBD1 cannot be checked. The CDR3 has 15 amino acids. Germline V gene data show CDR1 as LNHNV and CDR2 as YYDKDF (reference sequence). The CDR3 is CATSRETGTGYGYTF.